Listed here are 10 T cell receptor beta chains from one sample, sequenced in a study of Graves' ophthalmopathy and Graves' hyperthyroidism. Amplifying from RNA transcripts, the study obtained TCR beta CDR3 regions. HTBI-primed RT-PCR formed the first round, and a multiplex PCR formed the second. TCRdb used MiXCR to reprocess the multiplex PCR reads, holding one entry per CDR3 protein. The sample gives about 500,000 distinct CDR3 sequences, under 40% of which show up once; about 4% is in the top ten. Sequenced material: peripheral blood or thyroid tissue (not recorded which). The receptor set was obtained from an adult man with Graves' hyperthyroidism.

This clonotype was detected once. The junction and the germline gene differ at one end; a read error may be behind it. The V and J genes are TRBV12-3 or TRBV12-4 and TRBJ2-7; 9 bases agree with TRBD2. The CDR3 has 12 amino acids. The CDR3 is CASSSGSGSLKF. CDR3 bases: TGTGCCAGCAGTTCGGGTAGCGGGAGTTTAAAGTTC.

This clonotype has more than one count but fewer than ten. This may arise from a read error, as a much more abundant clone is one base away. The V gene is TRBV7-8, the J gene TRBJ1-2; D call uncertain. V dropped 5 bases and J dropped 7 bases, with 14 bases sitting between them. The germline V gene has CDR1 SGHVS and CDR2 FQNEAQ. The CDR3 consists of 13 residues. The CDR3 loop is CASSTTGFFGYTF. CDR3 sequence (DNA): TGTGCCAGCAGCACGACGGGTTTTTTTGGCTACACCTTC.

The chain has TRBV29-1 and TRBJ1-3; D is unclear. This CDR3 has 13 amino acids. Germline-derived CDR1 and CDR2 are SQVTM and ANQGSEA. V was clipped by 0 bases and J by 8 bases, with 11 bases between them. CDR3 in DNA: TGCAGCGTTGAAGAGCGCTATGGCTACACCATATATTTT. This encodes CSVEERYGYTIYF.

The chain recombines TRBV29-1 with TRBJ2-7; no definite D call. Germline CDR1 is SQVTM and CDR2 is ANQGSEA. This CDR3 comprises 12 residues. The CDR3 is CSASRMYNEQYF. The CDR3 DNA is TGCAGTGCATCTAGAATGTACAATGAGCAGTACTTC.

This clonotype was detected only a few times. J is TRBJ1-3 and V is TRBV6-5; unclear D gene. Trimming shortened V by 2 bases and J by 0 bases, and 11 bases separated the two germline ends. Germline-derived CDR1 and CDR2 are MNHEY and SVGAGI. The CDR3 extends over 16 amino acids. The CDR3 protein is CASSYLQPGSGNTIYF. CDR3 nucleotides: TGTGCCAGCAGTTACCTTCAACCCGGCTCTGGAAACACCATATATTTT.

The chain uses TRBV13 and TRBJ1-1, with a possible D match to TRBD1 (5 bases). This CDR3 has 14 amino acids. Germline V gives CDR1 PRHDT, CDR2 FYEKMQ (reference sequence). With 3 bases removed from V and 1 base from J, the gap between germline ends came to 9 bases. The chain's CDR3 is CASSFARGNTEAFF. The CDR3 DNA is TGTGCCAGCAGCTTTGCGAGGGGGAACACTGAAGCTTTCTTT.

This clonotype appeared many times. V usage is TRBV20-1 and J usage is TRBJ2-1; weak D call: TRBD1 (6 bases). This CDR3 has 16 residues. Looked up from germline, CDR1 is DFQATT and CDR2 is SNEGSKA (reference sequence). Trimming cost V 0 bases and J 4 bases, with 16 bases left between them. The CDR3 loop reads CSARDQEGGGYNEQFF. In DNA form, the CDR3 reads TGCAGTGCTAGAGATCAGGAAGGGGGTGGGTACAATGAGCAGTTCTTC.

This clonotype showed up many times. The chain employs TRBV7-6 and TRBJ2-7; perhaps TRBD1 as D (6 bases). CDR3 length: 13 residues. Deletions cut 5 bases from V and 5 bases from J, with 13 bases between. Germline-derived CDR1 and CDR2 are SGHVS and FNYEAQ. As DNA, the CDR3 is TGTGCCAGCAGCCCAGGCAGGGGAAACGAGCAGTACTTC. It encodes CASSPGRGNEQYF.

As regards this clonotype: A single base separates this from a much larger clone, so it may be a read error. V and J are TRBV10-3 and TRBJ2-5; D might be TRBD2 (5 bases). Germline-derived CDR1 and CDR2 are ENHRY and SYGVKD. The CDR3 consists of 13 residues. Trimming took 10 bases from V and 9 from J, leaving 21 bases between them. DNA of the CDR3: TGTGCCAGCACTCCGACAACGTCGGAGGCCCAGTACTTC. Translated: CASTPTTSEAQYF.

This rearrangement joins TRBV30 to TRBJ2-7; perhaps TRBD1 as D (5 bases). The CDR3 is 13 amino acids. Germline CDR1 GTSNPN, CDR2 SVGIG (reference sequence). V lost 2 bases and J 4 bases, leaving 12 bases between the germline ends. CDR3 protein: CAWSRQGLYEQYF. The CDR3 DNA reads TGTGCCTGGAGTCGCCAGGGCCTATACGAGCAGTACTTC.